The 13 T cell receptor beta chains reported below all come from one sample, sequenced in a study of blood T cell repertoires in COVID-19. Profiled with immunoSEQ multiplex PCR; TCRdb holds only in-frame clones, not every one. The sample comprises around 250,000 clones, 65% to 90% of which are singletons, and less than 6.5% rests with the top ten. Sequenced input: peripheral blood. These receptors all come from a man aged 50-59 years with active or convalescent COVID-19.

The CDR3 here is CASSPGGLNEQFF. CDR3 sequence (DNA): TGTGCCAGCAGCCCCGGGGGGCTCAATGAGCAGTTCTTC. This rearrangement joins TRBV7-3 to TRBJ2-1, with D tentatively TRBD2 (7 bases). Germline V gives CDR1 SGHTA, CDR2 FQGTGA. The CDR3 is 13 residues long. Between the trimmed V and J ends, which lost 5 bases and 6 bases, there was a span of 11 bases.

About this clone: The sample holds other DNA sequences that translate to the same CDR3. The chain joins TRBV27 to TRBJ1-6; D call uncertain. The CDR3 sequence is 12 residues long. CDR1 and CDR2 (germline): MNHEY, SMNVEV (reference sequence). V was cut by 3 bases and J by 9 bases, with 6 bases left in between. The CDR3 DNA is TGTGCCAGCAGTTTCCAGTTTTCACCCCTCCACTTT. This codes for CASSFQFSPLHF.

The chain recombines TRBV15 with TRBJ1-1, with D possibly TRBD1 on 5 matching bases. The CDR3 sequence is 15 residues long. In germline, CDR1 is LNHNV, CDR2 YYDKDF (reference sequence). Deletions cut 0 bases from V and 10 bases from J, with 18 bases between. The CDR3 loop reads CATSRDRGLPRRAFF. The CDR3 bases are TGTGCCACCAGCAGAGATAGGGGCTTACCTAGGCGAGCTTTCTTT.

V and J are TRBV18 and TRBJ1-1, with a weak D call TRBD1 (6 bases). The CDR3 is 14 amino acids. Per the germline V gene, CDR1 is KGHSH and CDR2 is LQKENI. V lost 2 bases and J 5 bases, leaving 12 bases between the germline ends. This chain's CDR3 is CASSPTGQLTEAFF. CDR3 coding DNA: TGTGCCAGCTCACCAACAGGGCAATTGACTGAAGCTTTCTTT.

The V gene is TRBV29-1, the J gene TRBJ2-5; D perhaps matches TRBD2 (5 bases). The CDR3 loop spans 17 amino acids. CDR1 and CDR2 from the germline V gene are SQVTM and ANQGSEA. The V end lost 6 bases, the J end lost 5 bases, and 28 bases lay between the germline ends. The CDR3 here is CSVGGRERSSGGETQYF. The CDR3 DNA follows: TGCAGCGTAGGTGGAAGGGAGCGGTCCTCCGGCGGGGAGACCCAGTACTTC.

The chain uses TRBV5-4 and TRBJ2-1; D might be TRBD2 (5 bases). CDR1 is SGHNT and CDR2 is YYREEE in the germline V gene (reference sequence). This CDR3 contains 15 residues. Trimming removed 4 bases at V and 0 bases at J, with 11 bases between. The CDR3 protein is CASSPSPSSYNEQFF. For the CDR3, the DNA is TGTGCCAGCAGCCCTAGCCCCAGCTCCTACAATGAGCAGTTCTTC.

The chain recombines TRBV5-4 with TRBJ1-6, with TRBD1 matching 8 bases. Germline lookup yields CDR1 SGHNT and CDR2 YYREEE (reference sequence). Trimming cost V 5 bases and J 7 bases; bases outside gene matches: 5. The CDR3 extends over 14 amino acids. The CDR3 is CASSRRGLNSPLHF. The CDR3 DNA reads as TGTGCCAGCAGTCGCAGGGGGCTAAATTCACCCCTCCACTTT.

V gene TRBV5-1 combines with J gene TRBJ2-1; D is perhaps TRBD2 (6 bases). The V end lost 0 bases, the J end lost 4 bases, and 11 bases lay between the germline ends. The CDR3 runs 15 residues. The germline V gene encodes CDR1 SGHRS and CDR2 YFSETQ. CDR3 region: CASSLAVSGYNEQFF. The CDR3 DNA is TGCGCCAGCAGCTTGGCTGTTAGCGGATACAATGAGCAGTTCTTC.

The chain joins TRBV28 to TRBJ1-5; D is ambiguous. Deletions cut 5 bases from V and 2 bases from J, with 7 bases between. The germline V gene encodes CDR1 MDHEN and CDR2 SYDVKM. The CDR3 covers 13 residues. The chain's CDR3 is CASSPIGNQPQHF. The CDR3 coding sequence is TGTGCCAGCAGTCCTATTGGCAATCAGCCCCAGCATTTT. The whole variable domain, remainder taken from reference TRBV28 and TRBJ1-5, is DVKVTQSSRYLVKRTGEKVFLECVQDMDHENMFWYRQDPGLGLRLIYFSYDVKMKEKGDIPEGYSVSREKKERFSLILESASTNQTSMYLCASSPIGNQPQHFGDGTRLSIL.

This clone was seen only a few times. The chain links TRBV27 to TRBJ1-2; TRBD1 matches 8 bases. The CDR3 consists of 17 residues. From germline, CDR1 is MNHEY and CDR2 SMNVEV (reference sequence). The V and J ends lost 5 bases and 7 bases, in that order; junction bases with no gene match: 18. In DNA, the CDR3 is TGTGCCAGCAGTGCCCCCGGGTACAGGGGGGACTACTCTGGCTACACCTTC. Its translation is CASSAPGYRGDYSGYTF.

This clone has only a few counts. V usage is TRBV5-1 and J usage is TRBJ1-4; 7 bases agree with TRBD1. CDR1 is SGHRS, CDR2 YFSETQ, per germline. This CDR3 comprises 13 residues. The V segment lost 4 bases and the J segment 11 bases; nucleotides outside the gene matches: 8. The CDR3 region has the DNA TGCGCCAGCAGCCCGGAACAGGGGAGGAAACTGTTTTTT. Amino acids: CASSPEQGRKLFF.

The CDR3 is CSVSPGVNEQFF. In DNA form, the CDR3 reads TGCAGCGTCTCCCCAGGTGTCAATGAGCAGTTCTTC. The rearrangement joins TRBV29-1 to TRBJ2-1; D not certain. CDR3 length equals 12 residues. CDR1 and CDR2 from the germline V gene are SQVTM and ANQGSEA. With 6 bases removed from V and 6 bases from J, the gap between germline ends came to 12 bases.

The chain links TRBV27 to TRBJ2-2; 10 bases agree with TRBD2. There are 16 residues in the CDR3. Germline V CDR1 and CDR2: MNHEY, SMNVEV (reference sequence). V was pared by 6 bases and J by 6 bases, with 10 bases of the junction left unmatched. CDR3 sequence: CASSLWEAGGPGELFF. The CDR3 nucleotides are TGTGCCAGCAGCCTATGGGAAGCGGGAGGGCCCGGGGAGCTGTTTTTT.